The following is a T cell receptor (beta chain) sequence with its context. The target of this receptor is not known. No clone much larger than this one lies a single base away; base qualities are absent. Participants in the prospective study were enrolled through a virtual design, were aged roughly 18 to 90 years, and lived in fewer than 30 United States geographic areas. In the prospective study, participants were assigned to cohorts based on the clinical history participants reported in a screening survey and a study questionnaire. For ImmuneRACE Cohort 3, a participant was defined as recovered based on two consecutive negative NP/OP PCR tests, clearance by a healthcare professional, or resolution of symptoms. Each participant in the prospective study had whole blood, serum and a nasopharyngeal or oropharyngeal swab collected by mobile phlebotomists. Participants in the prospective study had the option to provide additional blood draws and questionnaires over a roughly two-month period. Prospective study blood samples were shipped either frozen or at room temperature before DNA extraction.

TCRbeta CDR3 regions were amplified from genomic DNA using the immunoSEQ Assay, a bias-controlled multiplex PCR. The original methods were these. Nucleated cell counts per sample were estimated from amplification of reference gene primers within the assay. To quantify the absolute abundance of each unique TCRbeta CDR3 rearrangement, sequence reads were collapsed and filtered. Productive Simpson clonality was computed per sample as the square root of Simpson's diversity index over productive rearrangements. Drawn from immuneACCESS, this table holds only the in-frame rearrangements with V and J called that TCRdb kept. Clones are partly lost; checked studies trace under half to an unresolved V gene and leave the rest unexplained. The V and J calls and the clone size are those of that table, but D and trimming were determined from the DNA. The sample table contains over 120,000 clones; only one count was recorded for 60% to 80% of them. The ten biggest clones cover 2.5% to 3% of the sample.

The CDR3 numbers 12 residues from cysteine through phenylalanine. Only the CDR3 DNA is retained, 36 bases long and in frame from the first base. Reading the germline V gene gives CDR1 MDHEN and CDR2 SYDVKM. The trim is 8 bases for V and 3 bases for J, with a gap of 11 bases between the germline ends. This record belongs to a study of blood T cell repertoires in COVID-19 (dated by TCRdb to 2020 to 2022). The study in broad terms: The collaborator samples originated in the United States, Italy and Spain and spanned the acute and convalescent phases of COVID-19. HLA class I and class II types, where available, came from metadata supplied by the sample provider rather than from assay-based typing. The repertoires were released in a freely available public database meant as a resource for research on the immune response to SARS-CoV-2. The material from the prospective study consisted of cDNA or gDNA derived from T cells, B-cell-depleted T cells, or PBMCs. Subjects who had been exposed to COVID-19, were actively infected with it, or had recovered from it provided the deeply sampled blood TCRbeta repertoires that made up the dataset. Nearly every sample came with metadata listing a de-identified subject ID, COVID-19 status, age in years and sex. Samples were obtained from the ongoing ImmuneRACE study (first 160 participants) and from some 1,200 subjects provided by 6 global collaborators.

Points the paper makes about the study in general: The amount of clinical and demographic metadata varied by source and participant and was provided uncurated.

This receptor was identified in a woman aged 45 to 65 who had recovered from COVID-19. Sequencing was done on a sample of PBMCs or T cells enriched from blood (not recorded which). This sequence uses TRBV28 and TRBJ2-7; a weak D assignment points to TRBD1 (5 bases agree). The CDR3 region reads CASAQGSYEQYF. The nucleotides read TGTGCCAGCGCTCAGGGTAGCTACGAGCAGTACTTC.